This T cell receptor beta chain derives from a study of T-cell memory formation after mild COVID-19. Study overall: For the most part, TCR clusters were specific to one donor. Whole-study findings and limits: Contracting CD4+ clones were located mainly in CM and EM, and CD8+ clones in EMRA. That cross-reactive memory joined was suggested by some responding clones appearing in pre-infection memory.

TCRdb reprocessed the 5' RACE reads with MiXCR, giving one entry per CDR3 protein. The sample yields about 270,000 distinct CDR3 sequences, about 16% seen once. This clonotype came up a few times. Its antigen is undetermined. The germline V and J ends were trimmed by 8 bases and 1 base, with 4 bases remaining between them. The germline CDR1 and CDR2 sequences are SNHLY and FYNNEI. This CDR3 is built from 11 residues. Sequences were obtained from PBMCs or a T cell subset sorted from them (not recorded which). The chain joins TRBV2 to TRBJ2-3; D unclear. The sequence was collected from a man between 18 and 29 years old who had mild COVID-19 (a few samples of this study predate the infection). Cell type and time point are not known. The CDR3 reads CASLGTDTQYF. The CDR3 region has the DNA TGTGCCAGCCTCGGCACAGATACGCAGTATTTT.